This T cell receptor (beta chain) stems from a study of CD8 T cells in Susac syndrome. When the RNA was reverse transcribed, random hexamers were used with an input of about 0.5 to 1 ug. TCRdb called the immunoSEQ multiplex PCR reads again in MiXCR, with one record for every CDR3 protein. Among some 140,000 distinct CDR3 sequences, around 85% were seen once, and the ten largest hold roughly 0.5%. The sequencing sample was made of CD8+ T cells from PBMCs. The clonotype comes from a human donor with multiple sclerosis.

CDR3 protein: CASSPWDTTKAGYTF. DNA of the CDR3: TGTGCCAGCAGCCCTTGGGACACTACGAAGGCCGGCTACACCTTC. This chain links TRBV5-5 with TRBJ1-2; possible D gene TRBD1, 6 bases. This CDR3 has 15 amino acids. Germline V gene sequence: CDR1 SGHKS, CDR2 YYEKEE (reference sequence). Trimming left V 4 bases short and J 8 bases short, with 21 bases between.